What follows are 9 T cell receptor beta chains derived from one specimen sequenced in a study of blood T cells in healthy people across ages. The second PCR ran roughly 6 to 11 cycles with a sample-barcoded 5' primer and J-beta primers. TCRdb called the 5' RACE reads again in MiXCR, with one record for every CDR3 protein. Of roughly 560,000 distinct CDR3 sequences listed, around 24% are singletons. Another study also made use of these data, one on T cells of mothers and their children.

Input material: blood. The receptor set was obtained from a boy between 5 and 17 years old in good health.

In this sample, this clonotype turned up a few times. V gene TRBV11-2 combines with J gene TRBJ2-3; D unresolved. The CDR3 sequence is 12 residues long. Germline V gene data show CDR1 as SGHAT and CDR2 as FQNNGV. Trimming removed 4 bases at V and 4 bases at J, with 6 bases between. CDR3: CASSYIADTQYF. The CDR3 bases are TGTGCCAGCAGCTACATAGCAGATACGCAGTATTTT.

This clonotype was recorded at least ten times. This chain joins TRBV5-1 and TRBJ2-1, with 13 nucleotides matching TRBD2. V lost 3 bases to trimming and J lost 7 bases; unmatched junction nucleotides: 4. The CDR3 spans 15 residues. Germline CDR1 reads SGHRS; CDR2 reads YFSETQ. CDR3 bases: TGCGCCAGCAGCTCTGGACTAGCGGGGGTGAATGAGCAGTTCTTC. Its translation is CASSSGLAGVNEQFF.

As regards this clonotype: The CDR3 ends on some other residue instead of the conserved phenylalanine or tryptophan, so this is likely a read error. This rearrangement joins TRBV6-2 or TRBV6-3 to TRBJ2-7, with a weak D call TRBD2 (5 bases). In germline, CDR1 is MNHEY, CDR2 SVGEGT. There are 16 residues in the CDR3. With 0 bases removed from V and 1 base from J, the gap between germline ends came to 13 bases. The CDR3 sequence is CASSYSLADPSYEQYS. The CDR3 nucleotides read TGTGCCAGCAGTTACTCGCTAGCCGATCCTTCCTACGAGCAGTACTCC.

V and J are TRBV7-2 and TRBJ2-2, with unresolved D. Trimming left V 1 base short and J 6 bases short, with 6 bases between. This CDR3 comprises 13 residues. From germline, CDR1 is SGHTA and CDR2 FQGNSA. This CDR3 reads CASSLVSAGELFF. The CDR3 DNA reads as TGTGCCAGCAGCTTAGTGAGCGCCGGGGAGCTGTTTTTT.

This clonotype was observed once. The J gene is TRBJ2-1, the V gene TRBV5-6, with D uncertain. CDR1 SGHDT and CDR2 YYEEEE come from the germline V gene. The CDR3 runs to 17 residues. V lost 0 bases and J 0 bases, leaving 13 bases between the germline ends. CDR3 sequence: CASSLAPGVLSYNEQFF. Written as DNA, the CDR3 is TGTGCCAGCAGCTTGGCCCCGGGTGTCCTCTCCTACAATGAGCAGTTCTTC. The variable domain in full, with the rest retrieved from reference TRBV5-6 and TRBJ2-1, is DAGVTQSPTHLIKTRGQQVTLRCSPKSGHDTVSWYQQALGQGPQFIFQYYEEEERQRGNFPDRFSGHQFPNYSSELNVNALLLGDSALYLCASSLAPGVLSYNEQFFGPGTRLTVL.

CDR3 loop: CASSYSISGGNTDTQYF. The DNA of the CDR3 is TGTGCCAGCAGTTACTCTATTAGCGGGGGGAACACAGATACGCAGTATTTT. The chain uses TRBV6-6 and TRBJ2-3; 10 bases align to TRBD2. The germline V gene has CDR1 MNHNY and CDR2 SVGAGI (reference sequence). Germline trimming cut 0 bases from V and 2 bases from J; bases unmatched to any gene: 5. The CDR3 is 17 residues long.

This clonotype came up a few times. V usage is TRBV12-3 or TRBV12-4 and J usage is TRBJ1-4, with D possibly being TRBD1 (6 bases). CDR3 size: 14 residues. V was cut by 5 bases and J by 6 bases, with 13 bases left in between. The CDR3 loop reads CASSPRQADEKLFF. CDR3 nucleotide sequence: TGTGCCAGCAGTCCCAGACAGGCCGATGAAAAACTGTTTTTT.

The CDR3 sequence is CASSPRTENYGYTF. DNA for the CDR3: TGCGCCAGCAGCCCGCGGACAGAAAACTATGGCTACACCTTC. This rearrangement joins TRBV5-1 to TRBJ1-2, with a weak D call TRBD1 (6 bases). Trimming took 4 bases from V and 2 from J, leaving 12 bases between them. The CDR3 has 14 residues. Germline loops: CDR1 SGHRS, CDR2 YFSETQ.

In its sample, this clonotype was seen many times. The J gene is TRBJ1-1, the V gene TRBV28; D gene unclear. Germline V gene sequence: CDR1 MDHEN, CDR2 SYDVKM. Trimming cost V 3 bases and J 4 bases, with 3 bases left between them. CDR3 length: 11 amino acids. The CDR3 sequence: CASSFVTEAFF. The CDR3 DNA follows: TGTGCCAGCAGTTTTGTCACTGAAGCTTTCTTT.